The rows below give T cell receptor beta chains drawn from one sample of a study of cytomegalovirus exposure and HLA in healthy donors. Profiling relied on immunoSEQ multiplex PCR, and the TCRdb table lists in-frame clones only, not all of them. The sample records 150,000 to 200,000 clones, roughly four fifths being singletons. Sequenced: PBMCs. Receptors originate from a woman aged 25 to 39 in good health and CMV-seropositive. The CDR3 runs from the conserved cysteine through the conserved F or W. The D gene is left open where the match is weak. Clone size appears in some rows only: once, few, many, or a class for an expanded clone.

j_call v_call d_call cdr3_length clone_size cdr3_nt cdr3_aa
TRBJ2-2 TRBV19 . 17 . TGTGCCAGTACCCCGGGCGGGGGCCCACCAAACACCGGGGAGCTGTTTTTT CASTPGGGPPNTGELFF
TRBJ1-1 TRBV28 . 14 . TGTGCCAGCAGTCGGTTAAGTGGTCGCCTCGAAGCTTTCTTT CASSRLSGRLEAFF
TRBJ1-1 TRBV19 . 12 . TGTGCCAGTACCCAAGGGAGGGATGAAGCTTTCTTT CASTQGRDEAFF
TRBJ1-1 TRBV7-9 . 15 . TGTGCCAGCAGCTCTACAGGGACGGGGATCGCTGAAGCTTTCTTT CASSSTGTGIAEAFF
TRBJ1-2 TRBV30 TRBD1 14 . TGTGCCTGGAGTGTACTGACAGGGCGAGATGGCTACACCTTC CAWSVLTGRDGYTF
TRBJ1-2 TRBV4-3 TRBD1 16 . TGCGCCAGCAGCCTCGAAACCGGAGCAGGGGGTCATGGCTACACCTTC CASSLETGAGGHGYTF
TRBJ2-5 TRBV27 . 14 few TGTGCCAGCAGCCCGAGGGAGTTCGGGGAGACCCAGTACTTC CASSPREFGETQYF
TRBJ1-1 TRBV19 TRBD1 13 once TGTGCCAGTAGGCGCGACAGGGCCACTGAAGCTTTCTTT CASRRDRATEAFF
TRBJ2-3 TRBV4-3 TRBD2 18 . TGCGCCAGCAGCCTAACCCCCGGGACTAGCGATAGCACAGATACGCAGTATTTT CASSLTPGTSDSTDTQYF
TRBJ1-5 TRBV25-1 TRBD1 13 few TGTGCCAGCAGTGAATCAGGACAGGGTATCCAGCATTTT CASSESGQGIQHF
TRBJ1-3 TRBV9 . 17 . TGTGCCAGCAGCGTATCCGTCCCGTCCGGGAGTGGAAACACCATATATTTT CASSVSVPSGSGNTIYF
TRBJ2-7 TRBV30 . 15 . TGTGCCTGGAGCGCCGGCCCAGGCGGGGACTACGAGCAGTACTTC CAWSAGPGGDYEQYF
TRBJ2-1 TRBV6-1 . 14 . TGTGCCAGCAGACCGGGACACGGAGATTGGCTGCGGTTCTTC CASRPGHGDWLRFF
TRBJ2-5 TRBV6-5 . 14 few TGTGCCAGCAGTTACTCGACTCTCCAAGAGACCCAGTACTTC CASSYSTLQETQYF
TRBJ2-1 TRBV5-1 TRBD1 15 . TGCGCCAGCAGCCGTACAGGGGGCGAGTACAATGAGCAGTTCTTC CASSRTGGEYNEQFF
TRBJ1-5 TRBV19 TRBD1 15 . TGTGCCAGTAGTATAGAAGGGGGCAGGGAACAGCCCCAGCATTTT CASSIEGGREQPQHF
TRBJ2-1 TRBV9 TRBD2 16 . TGTGCCAGCAGCCCTCGGACTAGCGGGGGGATCGATGAGCAGTTCTTC CASSPRTSGGIDEQFF
TRBJ2-1 TRBV9 TRBD2 17 . TGTGCCAGCAGCAAATCCCCCCTAGCGGGAGGATACAATGAGCAGTTCTTC CASSKSPLAGGYNEQFF
TRBJ1-5 TRBV6-1 TRBD1 17 . TGTGCCAGCAGTGAACGTCGGACAGGGAATAGCAATCAGCCCCAGCATTTT CASSERRTGNSNQPQHF
TRBJ2-1 TRBV6-5 . 15 . TGTGCCAGCAGTTTCGACGGGGGGCGGGGCAATGAGCAGTTCTTC CASSFDGGRGNEQFF
TRBJ1-4 TRBV6-5 TRBD1 14 . TGTGCCAGCAGTTACTCGACAGGGCCCGAAAAACTGTTTTTT CASSYSTGPEKLFF
TRBJ2-3 TRBV10-1 . 15 . TGCGCCAGCAGTGCGGGGGGCCTTAGCACAGATACGCAGTATTTT CASSAGGLSTDTQYF
TRBJ2-5 TRBV6-1 TRBD2 16 . TGTGCCAGCAGTGACCCCGGGCTAGCGGGCCCGAAGACCCAGTACTTC CASSDPGLAGPKTQYF
TRBJ1-6 TRBV4-2 . 16 few TGTGCCAGCAGCCAAGACTCAGGGGCCTATAATTCACCCCTCCACTTT CASSQDSGAYNSPLHF
TRBJ2-2 TRBV9 TRBD2 15 . TGTGCCACTAGCGGGGGTCCACAGGGCACCGGGGAGCTGTTTTTT CATSGGPQGTGELFF
TRBJ1-1 TRBV6-5 . 13 . TGTGCCAGCAGCCCTCACATGAACACTGAAGCTTTCTTT CASSPHMNTEAFF
TRBJ2-5 TRBV5-6 . 13 . TGTGCCAGCAGCTTGGGAGGGGGAAAGACCCAGTACTTC CASSLGGGKTQYF
TRBJ2-3 TRBV4-1 TRBD1 15 . TGCGCCAGCAGCGTGCGACAGGGCGTTACAGATACGCAGTATTTT CASSVRQGVTDTQYF
TRBJ2-1 TRBV5-6 TRBD2 11 few TGTGCCAGCAGCCTGCGGGAGAAACCGTTCTTC CASSLREKPFF
TRBJ2-7 TRBV29-1 . 11 . TGCAGCGTTGTTCACACCCACGAGCAGTACTTC CSVVHTHEQYF
TRBJ1-2 TRBV28 . 14 once TGTGCCAGCCAAGGCCCGAGCAGGGAAGGTGGCTACACCTTC CASQGPSREGGYTF
TRBJ2-7 TRBV2 . 10 . TGTGCCAGCAGCCTCCTCGAGCAGTACTTC CASSLLEQYF
TRBJ2-1 TRBV6-1 TRBD1 17 once TGTGCCAGCAGTGGTCAAGCGGCACAGGGGTTAATAAATGAGCAGTTCTTC CASSGQAAQGLINEQFF
TRBJ2-1 TRBV10-1 . 13 . TGCGCCAGCAGTGAGTCAGCTGTGAGGGAGCAGTTCTTC CASSESAVREQFF
TRBJ1-2 TRBV7-2 . 18 . TGTGCCAGCAGCCCCATTAGGGGGGGGGCGCACCTTAACTATGGCTACACCTTC CASSPIRGGAHLNYGYTF
TRBJ2-1 TRBV12-5 TRBD2 17 . TGTGCTAGTGGTTTGAAAGGGACTAGCGGGAGTAACAATGAGCAGTTCTTC CASGLKGTSGSNNEQFF
TRBJ1-1 TRBV7-9 . 13 . TGTGCCAGCAGCCTCGGTCTGGTCTCTGAAGCTTTCTTT CASSLGLVSEAFF
TRBJ2-2 TRBV6-6 TRBD2 16 many TGTGCCAGCAGTTTGGGACTAGCGGGAGGAACCGGGGAGCTGTTTTTT CASSLGLAGGTGELFF
TRBJ2-2 TRBV11-2 . 14 . TGTGCCAGCAGCTTTCCAGAAGTGTCCGGGGAGCTGTTTTTT CASSFPEVSGELFF
TRBJ2-1 TRBV28 TRBD2 20 . TGTGCCAGCAGTGGACGACTAGCGGGAGGGCCGGCGTTCTCCTACAATGAGCAGTTCTTC CASSGRLAGGPAFSYNEQFF
TRBJ2-3 TRBV7-9 TRBD2 16 once TGTGCCAGCAGCTTAGGACTAGCGGGGTCCACAGATACGCAGTATTTT CASSLGLAGSTDTQYF
TRBJ1-1 TRBV19 . 14 . TGTGCCAGTAGTCAGCCGGGCAGGGGCACTGAAGCTTTCTTT CASSQPGRGTEAFF
TRBJ1-1 TRBV6-5 . 15 . TGTGCCAGCAGCTCCTCCCAGGTTATGAACACTGAAGCTTTCTTT CASSSSQVMNTEAFF
TRBJ2-6 TRBV28 . 15 . TGTGCCAGCGTTACCGGGGGCTCTGGGGCCAACGTCCTGACTTTC CASVTGGSGANVLTF
TRBJ2-3 TRBV20-1 . 11 few TGCAGTACAATACGGGCAGATACGCAGTATTTT CSTIRADTQYF
TRBJ2-1 TRBV15 . 15 . TGTGCCACAACGGTGAAGGGAGAGGGATACAATGAGCAGTTCTTC CATTVKGEGYNEQFF
TRBJ2-1 TRBV5-8 TRBD2 15 . TGTGCCAGCAGCTTACGGGGGGGACTCTACAATGAGCAGTTCTTC CASSLRGGLYNEQFF
TRBJ1-3 TRBV19 . 16 . TGTGCCAGTAGTATAGATGACGGAGAGGGAGGAAACACCATATATTTT CASSIDDGEGGNTIYF
TRBJ2-5 TRBV30 TRBD2 16 . TGTGCCTGGAGTGCGGGTCGGCGGGAGGTACAAGAGACCCAGTACTTC CAWSAGRREVQETQYF
TRBJ1-1 TRBV4-1 . 14 few TGCGCCAGCAGCCAAGTATTTGCGGACACTGAAGCTTTCTTT CASSQVFADTEAFF
TRBJ2-5 TRBV15 . 14 . TGTGCCACCTCTGGGGGGGGCTCAATCGAGACCCAGTACTTC CATSGGGSIETQYF
TRBJ2-3 TRBV7-6 . 16 few TGTGCCAGCAGCTTCCAGTTAGCCCAAGCTCTGGATACGCAGTATTTT CASSFQLAQALDTQYF
TRBJ1-1 TRBV18 . 14 . TGTGCCAGCTCCCCCGACAGAGTGAACACTGAAGCTTTCTTT CASSPDRVNTEAFF
TRBJ2-7 TRBV7-9 TRBD2 17 few TGTGCCAGCAGCGAGGGTGAGCGGGGCGCAACCTCCTACGAGCAGTACTTC CASSEGERGATSYEQYF
TRBJ1-1 TRBV7-2 . 13 . TGTGCCAGCAGCTTAGTGGAGGGCACTGAAGCTTTCTTT CASSLVEGTEAFF
TRBJ2-7 TRBV5-6 TRBD2 15 few TGTGCCAGCAGCTTGCCGGGGGGGCGCGGTGTCGAGCAGTACTTC CASSLPGGRGVEQYF
TRBJ2-1 TRBV5-1 TRBD2 17 . TGCGCCAGCAGCTCACACACTAGCGCCCTCTCCTACAGTGAGCAGTTCTTC CASSSHTSALSYSEQFF